These 6 T cell receptor beta chains were sequenced from one sample in a study of vaccination and CD4 T cells after COVID-19. No antigen is known for these receptors. Cultured CD4+ T cell DNA was sequenced using the Oncomine TCR Beta short-read assay. TCRdb reprocessed the PCR reads via MiXCR and lists one record per CDR3 protein. This sample has under 20,000 distinct CDR3 sequences, with 45% to 60% found just once. Described treatment: approximately nine-day PBMC culture with coronavirus spike peptide pools or control peptides (ViraFEST assay). The source material was CD4+ T cells from blood, cultured in vitro. Receptors were obtained from a human donor who had recovered from COVID-19.

This chain connects TRBV7-2 to TRBJ2-3; no clear D. The CDR3 sequence is 12 residues long. Germline V gene lookup returns CDR1 SGHTA and CDR2 FQGNSA. The V gene lost 4 bases and the J gene lost 2 bases, with 4 bases spanning the gap. CDR3 amino acids: CASSSYTDTQYF. DNA of the CDR3: TGTGCCAGCAGCTCCTACACAGATACGCAGTATTTT.

About this clonotype itself: One end of the junction varies from germline; a read error may be responsible. The chain is built from TRBV7-2 and TRBJ2-3; perhaps TRBD1 as D (6 bases). Germline CDR1 reads SGHTA; CDR2 reads FQGNSA. This CDR3 spans 14 amino acids. CDR3 nucleotides: TGTGCCGGCAGGGATGGCAGGGGCCCAGATACGCAGTATTTT. Translating it yields CAGRDGRGPDTQYF.

This chain links TRBV20-1 with TRBJ2-5, with D perhaps matching TRBD2 (6 bases). CDR1 and CDR2 from the germline V gene are DFQATT and SNEGSKA (reference sequence). Trimming took off 5 bases at V and 5 bases at J, with 18 bases between the two ends. CDR3 length: 14 amino acids. The CDR3 region has the DNA TGCAGTGCTCGCGGGGCTGGGAGAGAGGAGACCCAGTACTTC. Translation: CSARGAGREETQYF.

The rearrangement links TRBV25-1 to TRBJ2-3; no clear D. Trimming cost V 4 bases and J 3 bases, with 17 bases left between them. The CDR3 runs 16 residues. CDR1 is MGHDK and CDR2 is SYGVNS in the germline V gene. The CDR3 coding sequence is TGTGCCAGCAGTGGCCGACATTCGGGCGTAACAGATACGCAGTATTTT. Translation gives CASSGRHSGVTDTQYF.

This clonotype appeared a few times. The chain is built from TRBV6-1 and TRBJ1-6, with D possibly being TRBD1 (6 bases). V shed 5 bases and J shed 7 bases, with 12 bases lying between them. CDR1 is MNHNS and CDR2 is SASEGT in the germline V gene. The CDR3 consists of 14 residues. The CDR3 reads CASSLQGSNSPLHF. DNA of the CDR3: TGTGCCAGCAGTCTACAGGGCTCGAATTCACCCCTCCACTTT.

The V and J genes are TRBV7-2 and TRBJ2-3; D is undetermined. The CDR3 covers 15 residues. The germline V gene has CDR1 SGHTA and CDR2 FQGNSA. Trimming took off 4 bases at V and 1 base at J, with 12 bases between the two ends. DNA for the CDR3: TGTGCCAGCAGCTACCGGCTCAGCGGCACAGATACGCAGTATTTT. It specifies CASSYRLSGTDTQYF.